This T cell receptor beta chain was identified in a study of graft-versus-host responses after intestinal transplantation. Study-level background: Transplant types were multivisceral, liver-intestinal, or isolated intestinal. Anti-thymocyte globulin was used for induction in all recipients, who then took tacrolimus and steroids for around 3 years.

Germline CDR1 is SGDLS and CDR2 is YYNGEE. Germline trimming cut 4 bases from V and 2 bases from J; bases unmatched to any gene: 7. The CDR3 covers 15 residues. Note on this clone: The antigen is undetermined.

TCRdb's copy holds only in-frame clones and misses some; the assay was immunoSEQ multiplex PCR. The sample shows roughly 3,500 clones, roughly 82% of them seen only once. Noted time point: postoperative day 105 after intestinal transplantation (dayNNNN = postoperative day). Intraepithelial and lamina propria lymphocytes were released after the graft tissue was processed. General study findings and limits: Some patients had graft-donor T cell macrochimerism. In their allografts, the ratios of graft-versus-host to host-versus-graft T cell clones were high. GvH clones surfaced in recipient marrow, some emerging earlier in ileum or blood.

This specimen consisted of ileum tissue, obtained 105 days after intestinal transplantation. The sequence was collected from a human patient who received an intestinal transplant, so some T cells may come from the graft donor. The chain links TRBV9 to TRBJ2-3; 7 nucleotides match TRBD1. The CDR3: CASSLRGIYTDTQYF. In DNA form, the CDR3 reads TGTGCCAGCAGCCTCAGGGGGATTTACACAGATACGCAGTATTTT.